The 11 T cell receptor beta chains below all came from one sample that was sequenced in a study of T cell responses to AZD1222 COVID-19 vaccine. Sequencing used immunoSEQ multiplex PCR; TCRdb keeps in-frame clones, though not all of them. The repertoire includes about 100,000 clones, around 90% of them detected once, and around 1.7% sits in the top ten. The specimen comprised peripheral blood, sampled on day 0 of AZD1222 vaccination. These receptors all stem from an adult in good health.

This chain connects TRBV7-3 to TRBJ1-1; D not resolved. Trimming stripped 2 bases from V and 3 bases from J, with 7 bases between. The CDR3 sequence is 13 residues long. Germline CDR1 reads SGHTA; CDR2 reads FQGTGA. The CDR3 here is CASSLGVYTEAFF. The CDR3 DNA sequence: TGTGCCAGCAGCTTAGGAGTCTACACTGAAGCTTTCTTT.

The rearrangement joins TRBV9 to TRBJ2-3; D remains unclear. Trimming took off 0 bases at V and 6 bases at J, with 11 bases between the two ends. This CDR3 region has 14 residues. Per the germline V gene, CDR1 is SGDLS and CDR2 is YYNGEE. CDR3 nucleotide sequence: TGTGCCAGCAGCGTAGAAATCGGGCAGGATACGCAGTATTTT. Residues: CASSVEIGQDTQYF.

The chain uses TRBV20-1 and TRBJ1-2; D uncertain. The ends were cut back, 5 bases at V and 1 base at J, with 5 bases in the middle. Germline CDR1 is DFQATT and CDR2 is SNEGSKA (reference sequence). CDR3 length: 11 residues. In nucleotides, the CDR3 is TGCAGTGCTCGGCTTAACTATGGCTACACCTTC. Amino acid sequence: CSARLNYGYTF.

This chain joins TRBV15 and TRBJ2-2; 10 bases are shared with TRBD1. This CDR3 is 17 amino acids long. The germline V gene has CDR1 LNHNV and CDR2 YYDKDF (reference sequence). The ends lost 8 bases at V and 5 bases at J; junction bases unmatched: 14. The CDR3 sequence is CATGWGRLDRGTGELFF. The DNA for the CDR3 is TGTGCCACCGGGTGGGGGCGCCTGGACAGGGGGACCGGGGAGCTGTTTTTT.

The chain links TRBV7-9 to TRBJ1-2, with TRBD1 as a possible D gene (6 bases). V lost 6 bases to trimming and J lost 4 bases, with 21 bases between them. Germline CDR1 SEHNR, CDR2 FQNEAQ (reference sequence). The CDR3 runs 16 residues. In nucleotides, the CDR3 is TGTGCCAGCAGACCAAAACAGGGACAAGATTCCTATGGCTACACCTTC. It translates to CASRPKQGQDSYGYTF.

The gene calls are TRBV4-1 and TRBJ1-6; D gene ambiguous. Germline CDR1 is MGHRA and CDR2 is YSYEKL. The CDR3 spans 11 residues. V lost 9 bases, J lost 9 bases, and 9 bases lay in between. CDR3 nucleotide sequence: TGCGCCAGTGGAGGGTCTTCACCCCTCCACTTT. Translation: CASGGSSPLHF.

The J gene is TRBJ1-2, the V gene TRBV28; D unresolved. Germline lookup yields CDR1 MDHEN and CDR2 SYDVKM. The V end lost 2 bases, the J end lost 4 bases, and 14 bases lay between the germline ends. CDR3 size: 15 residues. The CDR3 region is CASSLIYQVGYGYTF. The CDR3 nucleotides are TGTGCCAGCAGTTTAATATATCAAGTGGGCTATGGCTACACCTTC.

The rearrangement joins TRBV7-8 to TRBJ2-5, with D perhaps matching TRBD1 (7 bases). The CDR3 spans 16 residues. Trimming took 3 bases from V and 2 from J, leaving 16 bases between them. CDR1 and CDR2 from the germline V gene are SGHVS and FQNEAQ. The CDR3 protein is CASSFSAAGGQETQYF. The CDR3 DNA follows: TGTGCCAGCAGCTTCTCCGCTGCAGGGGGGCAAGAGACCCAGTACTTC.

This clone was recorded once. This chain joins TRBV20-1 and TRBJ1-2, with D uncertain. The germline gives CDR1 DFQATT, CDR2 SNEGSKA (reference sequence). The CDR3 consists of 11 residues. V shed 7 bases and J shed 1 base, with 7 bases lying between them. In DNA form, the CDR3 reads TGCAGTGGGCAAGATAACTATGGCTACACCTTC. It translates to CSGQDNYGYTF.

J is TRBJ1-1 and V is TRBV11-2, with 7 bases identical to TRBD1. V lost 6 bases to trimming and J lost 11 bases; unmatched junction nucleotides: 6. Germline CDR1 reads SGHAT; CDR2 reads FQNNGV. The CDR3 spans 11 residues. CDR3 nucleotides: TGTGCCAGCAGTCAAACAGGGGAGGCTTTCTTT. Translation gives CASSQTGEAFF.

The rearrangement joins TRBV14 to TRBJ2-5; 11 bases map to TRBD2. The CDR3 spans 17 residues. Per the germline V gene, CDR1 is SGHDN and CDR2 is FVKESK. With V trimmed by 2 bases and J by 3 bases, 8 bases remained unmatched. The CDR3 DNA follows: TGTGCCAGCAGCCAAAGGGGACTAGCGGCAAAAAAAGAGACCCAGTACTTC. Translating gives CASSQRGLAAKKETQYF.